These 15 T cell receptor beta chains share one sample of origin, sequenced in a study of blood T cells in healthy people across ages. Next came a second PCR, run for about 7 to 12 cycles, which used a sample-barcoded 5' primer along with a J-beta primer mix. TCRdb recomputed calls from the 5' RACE reads with MiXCR, one row per CDR3 protein. The sample yields 1.5 million to 1.8 million distinct CDR3 sequences, 35% to 45% seen once. The source material was blood. These receptors were taken from a young woman in good health.

The chain links TRBV12-3 or TRBV12-4 to TRBJ1-2; perhaps TRBD1 as D (5 bases). Trimming removed 3 bases at V and 3 bases at J, with 11 bases between. CDR3 size: 14 residues. CDR3 amino acids: CASSFGHEHYGYTF. In DNA, the CDR3 is TGTGCCAGCAGTTTCGGACACGAACACTATGGCTACACCTTC.

The gene calls are TRBV9 and TRBJ2-2, with a possible D match to TRBD1 (6 bases). The ends were cut back, 3 bases at V and 2 bases at J, with 17 bases in the middle. The CDR3 covers 17 residues. The germline gives CDR1 SGDLS, CDR2 YYNGEE. The CDR3 DNA reads as TGTGCCAGCAGCGCCTTCGCTGAAGGGGGTAACACCGGGGAGCTGTTTTTT. Residues: CASSAFAEGGNTGELFF.

The chain has TRBV20-1 and TRBJ1-2; no definite D call. From germline, CDR1 is DFQATT and CDR2 SNEGSKA (reference sequence). CDR3 length: 13 residues. Trimming took off 1 base at V and 5 bases at J, with 11 bases between the two ends. The CDR3 protein is CSARAPGIYGYTF. The CDR3 DNA reads TGCAGTGCTAGAGCCCCAGGAATATATGGCTACACCTTC.

V and J are TRBV6-6 and TRBJ1-4, with TRBD1 matching 9 bases. V lost 5 bases, J lost 6 bases, and 4 bases stayed unmatched. Germline assignment: CDR1 MNHNY and CDR2 SVGAGI (reference sequence). The CDR3 length is 14 residues. The CDR3 spells CASSETGGYEKLFF. The CDR3, as DNA: TGTGCCAGCAGTGAGACAGGGGGGTATGAAAAACTGTTTTTT.

V and J are TRBV7-2 and TRBJ1-5; 8 positions match TRBD1. V lost 8 bases and J lost 4; bases outside the gene matches: 7. The germline CDR1 and CDR2 sequences are SGHTA and FQGNSA. This CDR3 spans 14 amino acids. The CDR3 bases are TGTGCCAGCGCCAGACAGGGGAAAAATCAGCCCCAGCATTTT. Residues: CASARQGKNQPQHF.

This chain links TRBV30 with TRBJ2-7, with D unclear. The CDR3 has 11 amino acids. Germline V lookup: CDR1 GTSNPN, CDR2 SVGIG (reference sequence). Trimming shortened V by 1 base and J by 3 bases, and 4 bases separated the two germline ends. CDR3 sequence reads: CAWSEVYEQYF. The CDR3 DNA is TGTGCCTGGAGTGAAGTCTACGAGCAGTACTTC. Drawing the rest from reference TRBV30 and TRBJ2-7, the complete variable domain is SQTIHQWPATLVQPVGSPLSLECTVEGTSNPNLYWYRQAAGRGLQLLFYSVGIGQISSEVPQNLSASRPQDRQFILSSKKLLLSDSGFYLCAWSEVYEQYFGPGTRLTVT.

This chain joins TRBV6-2 or TRBV6-3 and TRBJ2-1, with TRBD2 matching over 10 bases. This CDR3 is 15 amino acids long. CDR1 and CDR2 from the germline V gene are MNHEY and SVGEGT. V lost 6 bases to trimming and J lost 7 bases; unmatched junction nucleotides: 9. The DNA for the CDR3 is TGTGCCAGCAGCGTCCTAGCGGGAGTCTGGAATGAGCAGTTCTTC. It encodes CASSVLAGVWNEQFF.

The chain carries TRBV12-3 or TRBV12-4 and TRBJ1-6, with TRBD1 matching over 8 bases. CDR3 length equals 16 residues. Losses at the gene ends were 5 bases for V and 7 bases for J; bases not matched to a gene: 10. This chain's CDR3 is CASSHLWTGQNSPLHF. In DNA form, the CDR3 reads TGTGCCAGCAGTCACCTCTGGACAGGGCAAAATTCACCCCTCCACTTT.

This sequence joins TRBV4-1 and TRBJ2-7; 7 bases are a match to TRBD1. CDR3 size: 15 residues. Per germline, CDR1 MGHRA and CDR2 YSYEKL. V lost 7 bases and J lost 4; bases outside the gene matches: 13. The DNA of the CDR3 is TGCGCCAGCAATCTACAGAGGGACAGCGATTACGAGCAGTACTTC. This codes for CASNLQRDSDYEQYF.

V is TRBV9 and J is TRBJ2-1; D is possibly TRBD1 or TRBD2 (5 bases each). The CDR3 sequence is 16 residues long. Germline V gene data show CDR1 as SGDLS and CDR2 as YYNGEE. The V and J ends lost 0 bases and 4 bases respectively, with 14 bases between them. In DNA, the CDR3 is TGTGCCAGCAGCGTAGTAGGGGACCCGTGGTACAATGAGCAGTTCTTC. It codes for CASSVVGDPWYNEQFF. Full variable domain (missing parts from reference TRBV9 and TRBJ2-1): DSGVTQTPKHLITATGQRVTLRCSPRSGDLSVYWYQQSLDQGLQFLIQYYNGEERAKGNILERFSAQQFPDLHSELNLSSLELGDSALYFCASSVVGDPWYNEQFFGPGTRLTVL.

The chain employs TRBV24-1 and TRBJ2-1, with TRBD2 identical over 10 bases. This CDR3 comprises 16 residues. CDR1 KGHDR and CDR2 SFDVKD come from the germline V gene. With V trimmed by 3 bases and J by 0 bases, 1 base remained unmatched. The CDR3 protein is CATSDRLAGSYNEQFF. CDR3 nucleotide sequence: TGTGCCACCAGTGATCGACTAGCGGGCTCCTACAATGAGCAGTTCTTC.

The V call is TRBV6-2 or TRBV6-3, the J call TRBJ2-5, with no clear D. This CDR3 is 14 amino acids long. Germline CDR1 and CDR2: MNHEY and SVGEGT. The V gene lost 0 bases and the J gene lost 4 bases, with 9 bases spanning the gap. The CDR3 bases are TGTGCCAGCAGTTACTCGAACCAACGAGAGACCCAGTACTTC. Translation gives CASSYSNQRETQYF.

This clonotype was detected a few times. The chain couples TRBV12-3 or TRBV12-4 to TRBJ2-5; 7 bases agree with TRBD1. Germline trimming cut 5 bases from V and 4 bases from J; bases unmatched to any gene: 4. This CDR3 spans 13 amino acids. The CDR3 reads CASSETGPETQYF. DNA of the CDR3: TGTGCCAGCAGTGAGACAGGGCCAGAGACCCAGTACTTC.

The rearrangement links TRBV6-5 to TRBJ1-6; no definite D call. The CDR3 loop spans 14 amino acids. V was clipped by 6 bases and J by 10 bases, with 16 bases between them. The germline V gene encodes CDR1 MNHEY and CDR2 SVGAGI. The CDR3 DNA sequence: TGTGCCAGCAGCCTCCGCCCAACTAGCTCACCCCTCCACTTT. Translation: CASSLRPTSSPLHF.

V is TRBV3-1 and J is TRBJ2-7; the D gene is possibly TRBD1 (5 bases). Trimming left V 1 base short and J 0 bases short, with 10 bases between. The CDR3 runs 15 residues. Germline V gene data show CDR1 as LGHDT and CDR2 as YNNKEL (reference sequence). In nucleotides, the CDR3 is TGTGCCAGCAGCCAAGGGGGCCGGATCTCCTACGAGCAGTACTTC. Its protein is CASSQGGRISYEQYF.